This T cell receptor (beta chain) was captured by sequencing in a study of control samples from healthy donors and cancer patients. Produced via immunoSEQ multiplex PCR; TCRdb's table is partial and in-frame only. In the table there are about 55,000 clones, roughly 87% of which are singletons. Per germline, CDR1 SGHTA and CDR2 FQGNSA. This CDR3 has 13 amino acids. Trimming stripped 4 bases from V and 9 bases from J, with 13 bases between. Sequenced sample: blood. The gene calls are TRBV7-2 and TRBJ2-1; D is unresolved. The source is a man aged 45-65 years in good health. This CDR3 reads CASSSYLDGEQFF. In nucleotides, the CDR3 is TGTGCCAGCAGCTCCTACTTGGACGGTGAGCAGTTCTTC.